Listed here are 23 T cell receptor beta chains from one sample, sequenced in a study of CD4 T cells in relation to SARS-CoV-2 and coronaviruses. The protocol was immunoSEQ multiplex PCR, while the TCRdb copy is restricted to in-frame clones and leaves out a portion. The sample includes 15,000 to 25,000 clones, around 81% of them seen just once. Unexposed donor CD4+ T cells date from about 2011-2018, before the COVID-19 pandemic. After ten to eleven days of culture, CD4+ T cells were isolated. These receptors have no identified antigens. Sequenced: CD4+ T cells from PBMCs, cultured in vitro. These receptor sequences come from a human donor in good health.

This chain's CDR3 is CASSPPELAGGGEQYF. The CDR3 DNA reads as TGTGCCAGCAGCCCACCTGAACTAGCGGGAGGGGGCGAGCAGTACTTC. The chain is built from TRBV7-2 and TRBJ2-7, with TRBD2 matching 13 bases. V shed 5 bases and J 6 bases; nucleotides not matched to a gene: 10. The CDR3 length is 16 residues. Germline lookup yields CDR1 SGHTA and CDR2 FQGNSA.

The genes are TRBV5-4 and TRBJ2-3; TRBD2 matches at 9 bases. Trimming took 2 bases from V and 6 from J; bases not matched to a gene: 1. The CDR3 loop spans 13 amino acids. CDR1 is SGHNT, CDR2 YYREEE, per germline (reference sequence). CDR3 residues: CASSLSGGDTQYF. For the CDR3, the DNA is TGTGCCAGCAGCTTAAGCGGGGGGGATACGCAGTATTTT.

The rearrangement links TRBV3-1 (or the pseudogene TRBV3-2) to TRBJ1-1, with 8 bases matching TRBD1. This CDR3 spans 16 amino acids. J gave up 2 bases and V 4 bases, and 9 bases lay outside the gene matches. Germline values: CDR1 LGHDT, CDR2 YNNKEL (reference sequence). The CDR3 bases are TGTGCCAGCAGCCTCGACAGGGGTAGGGGAAACACTGAAGCTTTCTTT. Its protein product is CASSLDRGRGNTEAFF.

V usage is TRBV2 and J usage is TRBJ1-1; maybe TRBD1 (5 bases). There are 13 residues in the CDR3. Germline values: CDR1 SNHLY, CDR2 FYNNEI. V lost 11 bases to trimming and J lost 0 bases, with 13 bases between them. The CDR3, as DNA: TGTGCCGGGGCCAGGGAGGTGAACACTGAAGCTTTCTTT. Translated: CAGAREVNTEAFF.

The V call is TRBV4-2, the J call TRBJ1-6; a weak D match, TRBD1 (5 bases). Germline lookup yields CDR1 LGHNA and CDR2 YNFKEQ. With 4 bases removed from V and 10 bases from J, the gap between germline ends came to 14 bases. The CDR3 has 14 amino acids. The CDR3, as DNA: TGTGCCAGCAGCCGGGGGTCGGAGAAATCACCCCTCCACTTT. Protein: CASSRGSEKSPLHF.

The genes are TRBV3-1 (or the pseudogene TRBV3-2) and TRBJ2-7; unclear D gene. Trimming left V 4 bases short and J 3 bases short, with 7 bases between. This CDR3 contains 12 residues. The germline gives CDR1 LGHDT, CDR2 YNNKEL (reference sequence). The CDR3 sequence is CASSLGRYEQYF. In nucleotides, the CDR3 is TGTGCCAGCAGCCTCGGACGCTACGAGCAGTACTTC.

This clone has only one observation. The chain recombines TRBV6-4 with TRBJ2-7; weak D call: TRBD1 (6 bases). The CDR3 length is 18 residues. Trimming took 0 bases from V and 0 from J, leaving 18 bases between them. CDR1 MRHNA and CDR2 SNTAGT come from the germline V gene. This CDR3 is CASSDSRDTDPSSYEQYF. CDR3 DNA sequence: TGTGCCAGCAGTGACTCCCGGGACACGGATCCAAGCTCCTACGAGCAGTACTTC.

This rearrangement joins TRBV30 to TRBJ2-7, with D possibly TRBD2 on 6 matching bases. The length of the CDR3 is 14 residues. V lost 2 bases and J 2 bases, leaving 13 bases between the germline ends. Germline assignment: CDR1 GTSNPN and CDR2 SVGIG (reference sequence). In DNA form, the CDR3 reads TGTGCCTGGAGTTTGGGGCTAGCGCCCTACGAGCAGTACTTC. It codes for CAWSLGLAPYEQYF.

V gene TRBV5-6 combines with J gene TRBJ2-7, with D possibly TRBD2 on 5 matching bases. The CDR3 length is 12 residues. Trimming pared 0 bases from V and 4 bases from J, leaving 5 bases between. Germline CDR1 reads SGHDT; CDR2 reads YYEEEE. CDR3 residues: CASSLGTYEQYF. Here the CDR3 DNA reads TGTGCCAGCAGCTTGGGGACTTACGAGCAGTACTTC.

The genes are TRBV4-3 and TRBJ1-4; D gene unclear. This CDR3 has 15 residues. CDR1 and CDR2 from the germline V gene are LGHNA and YSLEER. Trimming took off 2 bases at V and 7 bases at J, with 14 bases between the two ends. The CDR3 protein is CASSQRAGYGEKLFF. In DNA, the CDR3 is TGCGCCAGCAGCCAAAGGGCGGGCTACGGTGAAAAACTGTTTTTT.

This clone occurred once. The rearrangement links TRBV2 to TRBJ2-5; D is perhaps TRBD1 (6 bases). The ends were cut back, 6 bases at V and 1 base at J, with 9 bases in the middle. Germline CDR1 is SNHLY and CDR2 is FYNNEI. CDR3 length: 13 amino acids. CDR3 region: CASRDSPQETQYF. The DNA of the CDR3 is TGTGCCAGCAGGGACAGCCCCCAAGAGACCCAGTACTTC.

The CDR3 coding sequence is TGTGCCAGCAGCGAGGGACCCTCGAAGGATACGCAGTATTTT. It yields the protein CASSEGPSKDTQYF. This chain uses TRBV9 with TRBJ2-3; perhaps D is TRBD1 or TRBD2 (5 bases each). V was pared by 3 bases and J by 6 bases, with 14 bases between. Germline V lookup: CDR1 SGDLS, CDR2 YYNGEE. The CDR3 runs 14 residues.

This chain links TRBV9 with TRBJ2-1; TRBD2 is a possible D gene (7 bases). The CDR3 sequence is 14 residues long. V lost 4 bases and J 5 bases, leaving 13 bases between the germline ends. CDR1 and CDR2 (germline): SGDLS, YYNGEE. CDR3 bases: TGTGCCAGCAGCCAAGGGGGGGGGCACAATGAGCAGTTCTTC. It translates to CASSQGGGHNEQFF.

This clone turned up a few times. The V and J genes are TRBV4-1 and TRBJ1-4, with unresolved D. Germline loops: CDR1 MGHRA, CDR2 YSYEKL. V lost 1 base and J 7 bases, leaving 16 bases between the germline ends. The CDR3 contains 16 residues. As DNA, the CDR3 is TGCGCCAGCAGCCAAGTCCCACAAGCCTGGGGTGAAAAACTGTTTTTT. This translates into CASSQVPQAWGEKLFF.

CDR3 DNA sequence: TGTGCCAGCAGCGTAGCTATATCGGATACGCAGTATTTT. Translation: CASSVAISDTQYF. This rearrangement joins TRBV9 to TRBJ2-3, with D hard to call. Germline CDR1 SGDLS, CDR2 YYNGEE. This CDR3 is 13 amino acids long. Trimming took 0 bases from V and 6 from J, leaving 8 bases between them. The variable domain in full, completed from reference TRBV9 and TRBJ2-3, reads DSGVTQTPKHLITATGQRVTLRCSPRSGDLSVYWYQQSLDQGLQFLIQYYNGEERAKGNILERFSAQQFPDLHSELNLSSLELGDSALYFCASSVAISDTQYFGPGTRLTVL.

The chain has TRBV4-1 and TRBJ1-2, with 11 bases lining up with TRBD1. The CDR3 length is 16 residues. CDR1 is MGHRA and CDR2 is YSYEKL in the germline V gene. V shed 0 bases and J 10 bases; nucleotides not matched to a gene: 10. The CDR3 sequence is CASSQEVSGTGGSYTF. In nucleotides, the CDR3 is TGCGCCAGCAGCCAAGAAGTAAGCGGGACAGGGGGATCCTACACCTTC.

The chain carries TRBV18 and TRBJ2-5; 7 positions agree with TRBD1. The CDR3 has 15 residues. Trimming cost V 4 bases and J 5 bases; bases outside gene matches: 10. CDR1 and CDR2 from the germline V gene are KGHSH and LQKENI. The DNA for the CDR3 is TGTGCCAGCTCACTGCAAGGACAGGCGGGTGAGACCCAGTACTTC. Amino acids: CASSLQGQAGETQYF. Complete variable domain (other parts from reference TRBV18 and TRBJ2-5): NAGVMQNPRHLVRRRGQEARLRCSPMKGHSHVYWYRQLPEEGLKFMVYLQKENIIDESGMPKERFSAEFPKEGPSILRIQQVVRGDSAAYFCASSLQGQAGETQYFGPGTRLLVL.

The V and J genes are TRBV6-2 or TRBV6-3 and TRBJ2-7, with unresolved D. This CDR3 is 16 amino acids long. The germline V and J ends were trimmed by 0 bases and 0 bases, with 12 bases remaining between them. Germline assignment: CDR1 MNHEY and CDR2 SVGEGT. CDR3 loop: CASSYSHRKPSYEQYF. In nucleotides, the CDR3 is TGTGCCAGCAGTTACTCGCATAGGAAACCCTCCTACGAGCAGTACTTC.

J is TRBJ1-2 and V is TRBV7-9; D gene uncertain. V was trimmed by 2 bases and J by 4 bases, leaving 11 bases between them. CDR1 SEHNR and CDR2 FQNEAQ come from the germline V gene (reference sequence). This CDR3 is built from 14 residues. This chain's CDR3 is CASSLRPTPYGYTF. The CDR3 nucleotides read TGTGCCAGCAGCTTAAGGCCCACTCCCTATGGCTACACCTTC.

The V gene is TRBV5-1, the J gene TRBJ1-2; 7 bases are a match to TRBD1. V dropped 0 bases and J dropped 0; count of bases not matched to a gene: 2. CDR1 is SGHRS, CDR2 YFSETQ, per germline. CDR3 length: 15 residues. CDR3 sequence: CASSLGGQPNYGYTF. Written as DNA, the CDR3 is TGCGCCAGCAGCTTGGGGGGACAGCCTAACTATGGCTACACCTTC. Full variable domain (missing parts from reference TRBV5-1 and TRBJ1-2): KAGVTQTPRYLIKTRGQQVTLSCSPISGHRSVSWYQQTPGQGLQFLFEYFSETQRNKGNFPGRFSGRQFSNSRSEMNVSTLELGDSALYLCASSLGGQPNYGYTFGSGTRLTVV.

The genes are TRBV7-2 and TRBJ1-5; D gene ambiguous. This CDR3 is built from 16 residues. The germline V and J ends were trimmed by 1 base and 2 bases, with 12 bases remaining between them. The germline gives CDR1 SGHTA, CDR2 FQGNSA. In DNA, the CDR3 is TGTGCCAGCAGCTTAGATGGTCGTGGGGGCAATCAGCCCCAGCATTTT. Translation gives CASSLDGRGGNQPQHF.

The chain carries TRBV19 and TRBJ1-4; 8 bases fit TRBD1. The V and J ends lost 5 bases and 2 bases, in that order; junction bases with no gene match: 7. The CDR3 is 16 amino acids. CDR1 LNHDA and CDR2 SQIVND come from the germline V gene (reference sequence). Written as DNA, the CDR3 is TGTGCCAGTAGTTCACAGGGGGTAGGGACTAATGAAAAACTGTTTTTT. This encodes CASSSQGVGTNEKLFF.

The chain recombines TRBV11-3 with TRBJ2-1; D is possibly TRBD2 (5 bases). V lost 5 bases to trimming and J lost 4 bases, with 9 bases between them. There are 13 residues in the CDR3. Germline CDR1 is SGHNT and CDR2 is YENEEA. The CDR3 sequence: CASSPTGYNEQFF. The CDR3 coding sequence is TGTGCCAGCAGCCCAACGGGGTACAATGAGCAGTTCTTC.